The clone carrying this T cell receptor (beta chain) was observed a handful of times. This entry is derived from a study of blood T cell repertoires in COVID-19. Study as a whole: Acute-phase and convalescent COVID-19 samples originated in the United States, Italy and Spain. T cells, B-cell-depleted T cells, or PBMCs provided the cDNA or gDNA that served as material.

Germline lookup yields CDR1 LGHDT and CDR2 YNNKEL (reference sequence). V was trimmed by 4 bases and J by 3 bases, leaving 12 bases between them. This CDR3 has 14 amino acids. In the original workflow: Amplified reference gene primers provided the basis for estimating nucleated cell counts. This table comes from immunoSEQ multiplex PCR, and its TCRdb copy is limited to in-frame clones, with some not included. The V and J calls and the clone size are those of that table, but D and trimming were determined from the DNA. Altogether 200,000 to 250,000 clones are present, approximately 84% being singletons, with the ten largest covering around 1.8%.

The receptor was isolated from a woman at least 80 years old with acute or convalescent COVID-19. Sequences were obtained from peripheral blood. This chain joins TRBV3-1 (or the pseudogene TRBV3-2) and TRBJ1-1; D not certain. CDR3 bases: TGTGCCAGCAGCCCAACCCACAGCTACACTGAAGCTTTCTTT. This translates into CASSPTHSYTEAFF.